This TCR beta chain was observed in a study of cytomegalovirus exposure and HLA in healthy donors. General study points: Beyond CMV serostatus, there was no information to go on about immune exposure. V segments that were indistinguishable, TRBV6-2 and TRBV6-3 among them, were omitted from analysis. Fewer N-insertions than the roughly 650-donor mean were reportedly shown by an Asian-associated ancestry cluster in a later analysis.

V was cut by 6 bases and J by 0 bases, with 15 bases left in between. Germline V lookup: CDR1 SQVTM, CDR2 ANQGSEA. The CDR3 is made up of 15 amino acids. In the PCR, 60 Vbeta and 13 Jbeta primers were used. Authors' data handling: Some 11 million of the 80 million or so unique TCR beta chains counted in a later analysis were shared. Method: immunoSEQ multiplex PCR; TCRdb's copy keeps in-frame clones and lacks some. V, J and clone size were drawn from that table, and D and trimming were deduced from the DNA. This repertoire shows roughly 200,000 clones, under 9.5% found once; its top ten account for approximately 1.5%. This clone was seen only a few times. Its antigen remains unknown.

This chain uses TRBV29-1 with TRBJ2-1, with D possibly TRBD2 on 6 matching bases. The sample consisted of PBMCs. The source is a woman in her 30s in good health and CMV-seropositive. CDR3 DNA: TGCAGCGTCTACCTGGACGGGAGCTCCTACAATGAGCAGTTCTTC. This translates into CSVYLDGSSYNEQFF.